Below, 5 T cell receptor beta chains from the same sample are listed, as sequenced in a study of technical replicates of blood from several donors. Here immunoSEQ multiplex PCR was the method, and the copy in TCRdb shows in-frame clones only, minus some. The top ten clones hold 9.5% to 15% of a sample with approximately 15,000 clones, over 75% of them seen once. The source material was PBMCs. The receptors shown here come from a human donor in good health.

This sequence joins TRBV6-1 and TRBJ2-1; 7 bases line up with TRBD2. The germline gives CDR1 MNHNS, CDR2 SASEGT. There are 12 residues in the CDR3. J gave up 9 bases and V 7 bases, and 6 bases lay outside the gene matches. The CDR3 reads CASTAGEGEQFF. CDR3 nucleotide sequence: TGTGCCAGCACGGCGGGAGAGGGTGAGCAGTTCTTC.

This clone was observed a single time. This chain connects TRBV7-7 to TRBJ2-1; 12 nucleotides agree with TRBD2. Looked up from germline, CDR1 is SSHAT and CDR2 is FNYEAQ (reference sequence). The CDR3 spans 16 residues. Trimming cost V 6 bases and J 4 bases; bases outside gene matches: 7. The DNA of the CDR3 is TGTGCCAGCAGTTCGACTGGACTAGCGGGATACAATGAGCAGTTCTTC. This translates into CASSSTGLAGYNEQFF.

CDR3 region: CASSTFSSGANVLTF. The CDR3 DNA is TGTGCCAGCAGCACATTCTCCTCTGGGGCCAACGTCCTGACTTTC. The chain uses TRBV6-6 and TRBJ2-6; D is uncertain. Trimming removed 6 bases from V and 0 bases from J, with 9 bases in between. The length of the CDR3 is 15 residues. Germline values: CDR1 MNHNY, CDR2 SVGAGI (reference sequence).

This rearrangement joins TRBV2 to TRBJ1-1; D is undetermined. The V gene lost 4 bases and the J gene lost 6 bases, with 15 bases spanning the gap. Looked up from germline, CDR1 is SNHLY and CDR2 is FYNNEI. CDR3 length: 14 residues. CDR3 amino acids: CASSVVPLSPEAFF. Written as DNA, the CDR3 is TGTGCCAGCAGTGTAGTGCCTTTAAGCCCTGAAGCTTTCTTT.

The rearrangement joins TRBV7-3 to TRBJ2-3; 8 positions match TRBD2. Germline values: CDR1 SGHTA, CDR2 FQGTGA. Trimming at V came to 2 bases and at J to 4 bases, leaving 2 bases not matched to a gene. This CDR3 has 14 amino acids. Here the CDR3 reads CASSLSGGADTQYF. For the CDR3, the DNA is TGTGCCAGCAGCTTATCGGGAGGGGCAGATACGCAGTATTTT.